Detailed here is one TCR beta chain. Its antigen remains unidentified. The sample comes from a study of T cell responses to AZD1222 COVID-19 vaccine. With 3 bases clipped from V and 2 bases from J, the junction kept 13 bases outside the gene matches. Germline V gene lookup returns CDR1 KGHSH and CDR2 LQKENI. The CDR3 is 19 amino acids. Some clones are missing from TCRdb's copy, which holds only in-frame ones; the method was immunoSEQ multiplex PCR. The data hold around 140,000 clones, with 90% observed a single time. Whole-study results and caveats: Donors skewed white British and female; clonal diversity was possibly underestimated. Vaccine-associated CD4 TCRs spanned spike, dominant at 160-218 and 743-854. Two doses of AZD1222 preceded a rise in Spike-specific TCR breadth and depth.

V usage is TRBV18 and J usage is TRBJ2-4, with TRBD1 matching 10 bases. The TCR was taken from an adult in good health. Sequenced here: peripheral blood, sampled on day 0 of AZD1222 vaccination. The CDR3 protein is CASSPWDRGWDLTKNIQYF. CDR3 nucleotide sequence: TGTGCCAGCTCACCTTGGGACAGGGGTTGGGATCTAACCAAAAACATTCAGTACTTC. Supplemented by reference TRBV18 and TRBJ2-4, the full variable domain reads NAGVMQNPRHLVRRRGQEARLRCSPMKGHSHVYWYRQLPEEGLKFMVYLQKENIIDESGMPKERFSAEFPKEGPSILRIQQVVRGDSAAYFCASSPWDRGWDLTKNIQYFGAGTRLSVL.